What follows is one T cell receptor (beta chain) and its context. Its matching antigen is unknown. This entry comes from a study of chemoradiotherapy in HPV16-positive cancers. Study-wide points: Candidate HPV-specific clones and E7-related TCR motifs grew in tumor during treatment.

Measured with immunoSEQ multiplex PCR; TCRdb has only the in-frame clones, and not every one. The sample includes roughly 39,000 clones, under 80% of them seen just once. V lost 7 bases and J lost 0, with 10 bases in between. CDR3 length: 14 amino acids. The germline CDR1 and CDR2 sequences are MNHNS and SASEGT. The rearrangement joins TRBV6-1 to TRBJ1-5, with TRBD1 as a possible D gene (6 bases). The sequence derives from a human donor with HPV-associated anogenital cancer. The material was blood, obtained from a patient who underwent chemoradiotherapy. CDR3 residues: CASIRTDSNQPQHF. CDR3 nucleotides: TGTGCCAGCATCCGGACAGATAGCAATCAGCCCCAGCATTTT.